Following are 31 T cell receptor beta chains from one sample sequenced in a study of tumor-infiltrating lymphocytes in primary liver carcinoma. A constant-region primer served to make TCR beta cDNA from about 490 ng total RNA. Libraries covering TCR beta were generated through three nested multiplex PCR rounds (using a slightly modified ARM-PCR). Forward primers for TRBV1-TRBV30 and a C-beta reverse primer served the first two PCR rounds, at 10 cycles each. MiXCR, run by TCRdb on the multiplex PCR reads, gives a single entry per CDR3 protein. Counted here are 90,000 to 110,000 distinct CDR3 sequences, about four fifths occurring once; the ten biggest clones make up about 20%. Unsorted bulk tissue (roughly 17-33 mg) underwent RNA and DNA co-extraction. Sequences were obtained from liver tumor tissue from sampling region 3. Noted subset: tumor region T3, left-lateral pole. The receptors originated from a man aged 40-49 years with primary liver carcinoma and hepatitis B virus infection.

With regard to this clonotype: An end of the junction does not agree with germline; a read error may underlie this. The chain carries TRBV10-2 and TRBJ2-3; D may be TRBD2 (7 bases). This CDR3 is 16 amino acids long. Germline CDR1 and CDR2: WSHSY and SAAADI. The CDR3: CARSDLRGGGTDTQYF. CDR3 DNA: TGCGCCAGGAGTGACTTGAGAGGGGGGGGCACAGATACGCAGTATTTT.

The chain recombines TRBV5-4 with TRBJ2-7, with D possibly TRBD2 on 6 matching bases. Germline CDR1 SGHNT, CDR2 YYREEE (reference sequence). V was cut by 6 bases and J by 6 bases, with 25 bases left in between. The CDR3 length is 16 residues. This CDR3 reads CASTKTSGGRGAEQYF. Written as DNA, the CDR3 is TGTGCCAGCACCAAGACTAGTGGAGGTCGAGGGGCCGAGCAGTACTTC.

For this clonotype: Sequence at one end of the junction differs from germline and may be a read error. V usage is TRBV11-3 and J usage is TRBJ2-1; D call uncertain. CDR1 and CDR2 from the germline V gene are SGHNT and YENEEA. The CDR3 is 12 amino acids. Written as DNA, the CDR3 is TGTACCAGTAGCTTAAACCCCGGTGAGCAGTTATTC. Its protein is CTSSLNPGEQLF.

As to this clonotype: It is likely a read error, because the conserved phenylalanine at the end of the CDR3 is missing. No DNA is shown, since the ends of the CDR3 on it are uncertain; the CDR3 is the one TCRdb lists. This chain uses TRBV5-6 with TRBJ2-2; the table calls TRBD2, which could not be checked here. 15 amino acids form the CDR3, both terminal residues included. CDR1 is SGHDT, CDR2 YYEEEE, per germline. CDR3 sequence: CASSLGLAGTGELLV.

Comment on this clonotype: Mismatch with germline at one junction end may stem from a read error. V gene TRBV28 combines with J gene TRBJ1-4, with 7 bases identical to TRBD1. CDR1 and CDR2 (germline): MDHEN, SYDVKM. The CDR3 is made up of 17 amino acids. CDR3 sequence (DNA): TGTGCCAGCAGTTATGGGGACAGATTCGCAACCAATGAAAAACTGTTTTTT. This sequence encodes CASSYGDRFATNEKLFF.

Remarks on this clonotype: The conserved phenylalanine or tryptophan normally closing the CDR3 is absent here, so this likely arose from a read error. The chain combines TRBV6-1 with TRBJ1-2, with D hard to call. The CDR3 contains 13 residues. Germline lookup yields CDR1 MNHNS and CDR2 SASEGT. V was clipped by 8 bases and J by 3 bases, with 13 bases between them. CDR3 loop: CASCPVVDYGYTI. As DNA, the CDR3 is TGTGCCAGCTGTCCGGTCGTAGACTATGGCTACACCATC.

In regard to this clonotype: No conserved phenylalanine or tryptophan ends this CDR3, so it is likely a read error. The chain couples TRBV14 to TRBJ2-7, with 7 positions matching TRBD1. This CDR3 is built from 14 residues. Germline trimming cut 3 bases from V and 6 bases from J; bases unmatched to any gene: 8. Germline loops: CDR1 SGHDN, CDR2 FVKESK. This chain's CDR3 is CASSHRGTGAEQYL. The CDR3 DNA reads as TGTGCCAGCAGCCATAGGGGTACAGGGGCCGAGCAGTACCTA.

Worth noting for this clonotype: The conserved final phenylalanine or tryptophan is absent from the CDR3, which likely points to a read error. The DNA is omitted, as the CDR3 cannot be located on it reliably, and the CDR3 follows TCRdb's listing. The genes are TRBV29-1 and TRBJ1-1; the D segment call TRBD1 is taken from the table without a DNA check. Ends included, the CDR3 has 15 residues. Per the germline V gene, CDR1 is SQVTM and CDR2 is ANQGSEA. CDR3: CSVGAVWGMNTEVFL.

The chain joins TRBV19 to TRBJ1-5, with D uncertain. Between the trimmed V and J ends, which lost 10 bases and 1 base, there was a span of 14 bases. This CDR3 is 14 amino acids long. Per germline, CDR1 LNHDA and CDR2 SQIVND (reference sequence). The CDR3 nucleotides read TGTGCCAATAGCATCCTGGGAAGCAATCAGCCCCAGCATTTT. It yields the protein CANSILGSNQPQHF.

Comments on this clonotype: One end of the junction is discordant with germline, which a read error may explain. V gene TRBV30 combines with J gene TRBJ1-1; D uncertain. Looked up from germline, CDR1 is GTSNPN and CDR2 is SVGIG (reference sequence). The CDR3 is 11 amino acids. CDR3 bases: TGTGTCTGGAGGATGAATACTGGAGCTTTCTTT. This gives the protein CVWRMNTGAFF.

In this sample, this clonotype turned up many times. The chain couples TRBV6-1 to TRBJ2-3; 7 nucleotides agree with TRBD2. Germline V gene data show CDR1 as MNHNS and CDR2 as SASEGT. V lost 4 bases to trimming and J lost 0 bases; unmatched junction nucleotides: 1. The CDR3 spans 14 residues. The CDR3 sequence is CASSVGGSTDTQYF. The CDR3, as DNA: TGTGCCAGCAGTGTGGGAGGGAGCACAGATACGCAGTATTTT.

On this clonotype itself: Because the CDR3 is missing its conserved closing phenylalanine or tryptophan, this is likely a read error. This chain links TRBV12-3 or TRBV12-4 with TRBJ2-5; D is undetermined. With 3 bases removed from V and 4 bases from J, the gap between germline ends came to 9 bases. The CDR3 spans 13 residues. The CDR3 protein is CASSLVKGETQYL. In nucleotides, the CDR3 is TGTGCCAGCAGTTTGGTCAAGGGAGAGACCCAGTACCTC.

Concerning this clonotype: One end of the junction fails to match germline, which may point to a read error. The genes are TRBV4-1 and TRBJ2-1; D may be TRBD2 (6 bases). Germline values: CDR1 MGHRA, CDR2 YSYEKL. This CDR3 contains 15 residues. For the CDR3, the DNA is TGCGCTAGCATCCCTCTTAGCGGTATTCACAATGAGCAGTTCTTC. This gives the protein CASIPLSGIHNEQFF.

This clonotype was seen a single time. Germline and junction disagree at one end, which may indicate a read error. The chain couples TRBV6-6 to TRBJ2-7; D might be TRBD1 (7 bases). CDR3 length: 15 amino acids. Germline CDR1 reads MNHNY; CDR2 reads SVGAGI (reference sequence). This chain's CDR3 is CVSSPRQGLFYEQYF. The CDR3 DNA is TGTGTCAGCAGTCCGCGACAGGGACTGTTCTACGAGCAGTACTTC.

Note on this clonotype: This CDR3 is missing its conserved last phenylalanine or tryptophan, likely due to a read error. V gene TRBV7-3 combines with J gene TRBJ2-2; D ambiguous. CDR1 is SGHTA and CDR2 is FQGTGA in the germline V gene. Trimming took 8 bases from V and 0 from J, leaving 7 bases between them. The length of the CDR3 is 13 residues. CDR3 region: CASWSANTGELFL. CDR3 coding DNA: TGTGCCAGCTGGTCTGCGAACACCGGGGAGCTGTTTTTG.

This clonotype was counted only a few times. Being one base from a much bigger clone, this may be a read error. The chain uses TRBV5-1 and TRBJ2-2; the match to TRBD2 covers 7 bases. Germline V gene lookup returns CDR1 SGHRS and CDR2 YFSETQ. The CDR3 runs 14 residues. The CDR3 protein is CTSSSQGRDGELFF. CDR3 DNA sequence: TGCACCAGCAGCTCCCAAGGGAGGGACGGGGAGCTGTTTTTT.

As regards this clonotype: Relative to the germline gene, one junction end is altered; a read error may explain this. The chain employs TRBV29-1 and TRBJ1-1; no clear D gene. The CDR3 runs 12 residues. Germline loops: CDR1 SQVTM, CDR2 ANQGSEA. CDR3 region: CTVESWVTETFF. CDR3 DNA: TGCACCGTTGAATCCTGGGTCACTGAAACTTTCTTT.

A word on this clonotype: At one boundary the junction diverges from the germline segment, which might be a read error. The CDR3 loop reads CASGLSERVQHHF. The CDR3 nucleotides are TGTGCCAGCGGCTTAAGTGAGCGGGTCCAGCATCACTTC. The genes are TRBV11-2 and TRBJ2-7; D is possibly TRBD2 (6 bases). The V gene's germline CDR1 is SGHAT and CDR2 FQNNGV. This CDR3 spans 13 amino acids.

This chain links TRBV6-5 with TRBJ2-5; TRBD2 agrees at 8 bases. V dropped 0 bases and J dropped 7; count of bases not matched to a gene: 7. Germline V gene lookup returns CDR1 MNHEY and CDR2 SVGAGI. This CDR3 region has 15 residues. The CDR3 is CASSYSTGGEGTQYF. Written as DNA, the CDR3 is TGTGCCAGCAGTTACTCGACGGGGGGGGAAGGGACCCAGTACTTC.

This clonotype has a count of ten or more. The junction departs from germline at one end; a sequencing error may be responsible. In nucleotides, the CDR3 is TGTGCCAGCAGTCTAGCGGGAGGGGAGGGGAATACGCAGTATTTT. This translates into CASSLAGGEGNTQYF. The rearrangement uses TRBV12-3 or TRBV12-4 and TRBJ2-3; the match to TRBD2 covers 12 bases. The CDR3 is made up of 15 amino acids.

As concerns this clonotype: A read error may produce the germline difference seen at one junction end. The V and J genes are TRBV7-8 and TRBJ2-3; 7 positions agree with TRBD2. Germline-derived CDR1 and CDR2 are SGHVS and FQNEAQ. The CDR3 loop spans 18 amino acids. CDR3 sequence: CASSPVFRGGPLADTQYF. The CDR3 DNA reads as TGTGCAAGCAGCCCCGTTTTTAGGGGAGGGCCATTGGCAGATACGCAGTATTTT.

In the case of this clonotype: The junction shows a germline mismatch at one end, possibly a read error. This chain connects TRBV29-1 to TRBJ1-3; D unclear. The germline CDR1 and CDR2 sequences are SQVTM and ANQGSEA. The CDR3 is made up of 14 amino acids. CDR3 region: CSVLTPDSGNTIYF. The CDR3 coding sequence is TGCAGCGTACTAACCCCCGACTCTGGAAACACCATATATTTC. Supplemented by reference TRBV29-1 and TRBJ1-3, the full variable domain reads SAVISQKPSRDICQRGTSLTIQCQVDSQVTMMFWYRQQPGQSLTLIATANQGSEATYESGFVIDKFPISRPNLTFSTLTVSNMSPEDSSIYLCSVLTPDSGNTIYFGEGSWLTVV.

Regarding this clonotype: The junction does not match germline at one end; this may be a read error. The genes are TRBV2 and TRBJ2-2, with D possibly being TRBD1 (5 bases). The CDR3 totals 15 residues. The germline gives CDR1 SNHLY, CDR2 FYNNEI. The CDR3 coding sequence is TGTACCAGCAACCCGACAGTCTCGAACACCGGGGAGCTGTTTTTT. Translation gives CTSNPTVSNTGELFF.

Concerning this clonotype: This may come from a read error, since a much larger clone is one base off. This chain joins TRBV24-1 and TRBJ2-5; possible D gene TRBD1, 6 bases. This CDR3 contains 13 residues. CDR1 KGHDR and CDR2 SFDVKD come from the germline V gene. The CDR3 loop reads CATSVQGIETHYF. CDR3 in DNA: TGTGCCACCAGTGTACAGGGTATCGAGACCCACTACTTC.

This chain connects TRBV6-2 or TRBV6-3 to TRBJ1-3, with 8 bases matching TRBD1. V shed 4 bases, J shed 8 bases, and the junction held 7 bases outside the gene matches. The CDR3 runs 14 residues. CDR1 and CDR2 (germline): MNHEY, SVGEGT. The CDR3, as DNA: TGTGCCAGCAGTTCGCACTCGGGACAGGACACCATATATTTT. Protein product: CASSSHSGQDTIYF.

As for this clonotype: This sequence may be a read error, since a much larger clone differs from it by one base. This rearrangement joins TRBV2 to TRBJ1-1; no definite D call. The CDR3 has 13 amino acids. Germline loops: CDR1 SNHLY, CDR2 FYNNEI. CDR3 nucleotides: TGTGCCAGCAGTTATACAGAGAACGCTGAAGCTTTCTTT. Translating gives CASSYTENAEAFF. Based on the CDR3 plus reference TRBV2 and TRBJ1-1, the full variable domain is EPEVTQTPSHQVTQMGQEVILRCVPISNHLYFYWYRQILGQKVEFLVSFYNNEISEKSEIFDDQFSVERPDGSNFTLKIRSTKLEDSAMYFCASSYTENAEAFFGQGTRLTVV.

Note on this clonotype: No conserved phenylalanine or tryptophan is present at the end of the CDR3, so a read error is the likely explanation. This rearrangement joins TRBV5-6 to TRBJ2-7; 7 bases agree with TRBD1. Germline V lookup: CDR1 SGHDT, CDR2 YYEEEE. The CDR3 spans 19 residues. The CDR3 DNA follows: TGTGTCAGCAGCGCCACAGGGGCCCGCGAGGGGCAGAACTCCTACGAGCAGTACCTC. It encodes CVSSATGAREGQNSYEQYL.

A note on this clonotype: A much larger clone lies a single base off, so this may be a read error. This chain's CDR3 is CASNHQGQLDEQFF. CDR3 DNA: TGCGCCAGCAACCATCAGGGGCAGCTCGATGAGCAGTTCTTC. This rearrangement joins TRBV5-1 to TRBJ2-1; D possibly corresponds to TRBD1 (6 bases). Germline V lookup: CDR1 SGHRS, CDR2 YFSETQ. The V and J ends lost 6 bases and 8 bases respectively, with 18 bases between them. The CDR3 loop spans 14 amino acids.

As to this clonotype: One end of the junction is discordant with germline, which a read error may explain. The chain carries TRBV29-1 and TRBJ2-7; 9 bases are a match to TRBD1. In germline, CDR1 is SQVTM, CDR2 ANQGSEA. CDR3 size: 12 residues. DNA for the CDR3: TGCAGCGTTGGACAGGGGGTAGGGGAGCAATACTTC. This gives the protein CSVGQGVGEQYF.

The count of this clonotype is one. V is TRBV12-3 or TRBV12-4 and J is TRBJ1-5, with no clear D. The CDR3 spans 13 residues. In DNA form, the CDR3 reads TGTGGCAGTAGCCTCTTAGACGACCAGCCCCAGCATTTT. Protein product: CGSSLLDDQPQHF.

By share, this clonotype ranks as medium-sized (0.01 to 0.1%). V is TRBV30 and J is TRBJ1-1; D gene unclear. V gave up 4 bases and J gave up 2 bases, with 8 bases separating them. Germline CDR1 reads GTSNPN; CDR2 reads SVGIG (reference sequence). CDR3 length equals 12 residues. CDR3 protein: CAWKGGNTEAFF. The DNA for the CDR3 is TGTGCCTGGAAGGGCGGTAACACTGAAGCTTTCTTT.